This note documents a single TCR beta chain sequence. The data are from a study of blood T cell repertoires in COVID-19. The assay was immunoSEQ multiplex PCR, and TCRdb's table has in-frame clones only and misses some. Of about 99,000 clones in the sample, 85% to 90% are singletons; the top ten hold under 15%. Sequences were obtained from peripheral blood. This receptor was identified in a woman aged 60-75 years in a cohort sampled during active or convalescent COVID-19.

CDR3 in amino acids: CASSPAGLGPTYEQYF. CDR3 coding DNA: TGTGCCAGCTCACCAGCGGGGCTGGGTCCCACCTACGAGCAGTACTTC. The V and J genes are TRBV18 and TRBJ2-7; a weak D match, TRBD2 (6 bases). V gave up 2 bases and J gave up 2 bases, with 16 bases separating them. The CDR3 length is 16 residues. CDR1 and CDR2 from the germline V gene are KGHSH and LQKENI.